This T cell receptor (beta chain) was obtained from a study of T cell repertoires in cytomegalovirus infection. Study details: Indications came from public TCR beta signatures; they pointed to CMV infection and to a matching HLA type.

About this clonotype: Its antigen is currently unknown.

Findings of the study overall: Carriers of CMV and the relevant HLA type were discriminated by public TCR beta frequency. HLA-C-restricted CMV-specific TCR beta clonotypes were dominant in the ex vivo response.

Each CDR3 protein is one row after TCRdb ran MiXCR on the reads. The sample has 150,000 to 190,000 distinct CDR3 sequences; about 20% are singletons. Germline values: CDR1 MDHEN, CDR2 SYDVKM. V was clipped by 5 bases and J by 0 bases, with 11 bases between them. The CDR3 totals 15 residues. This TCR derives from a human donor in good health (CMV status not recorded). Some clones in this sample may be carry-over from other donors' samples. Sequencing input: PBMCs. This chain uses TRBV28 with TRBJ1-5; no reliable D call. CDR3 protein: CASSRSGSSNQPQHF. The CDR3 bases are TGTGCCAGCAGTAGGAGTGGTAGTAGCAATCAGCCCCAGCATTTT. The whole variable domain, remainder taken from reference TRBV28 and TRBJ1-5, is DVKVTQSSRYLVKRTGEKVFLECVQDMDHENMFWYRQDPGLGLRLIYFSYDVKMKEKGDIPEGYSVSREKKERFSLILESASTNQTSMYLCASSRSGSSNQPQHFGDGTRLSIL.